The clone carrying this TCR beta chain was observed at least ten times. This sample stems from a study of tumor-infiltrating lymphocytes in primary liver carcinoma. Germline V gene lookup returns CDR1 MGHRA and CDR2 YSYEKL. Trimming cost V 1 base and J 5 bases, with 5 bases left between them. The CDR3 has 13 amino acids. Blood RNA was derived from unsorted whole blood, and germline DNA was extracted too. Donors were untreated and chronically infected with HBV. Using a constant-region primer together with ProtoScript II reverse transcriptase, TCR beta cDNA was made from around 500 ng of total RNA. A slightly modified ARM-PCR protocol with three nested multiplex PCR rounds produced these TCR beta libraries. The study ran its first two PCR rounds for around 9 cycles each, using TRBV1-TRBV30 forward primers and a C-beta reverse primer. TCRdb passed the multiplex PCR reads through MiXCR, listing each CDR3 protein once. The data hold approximately 330,000 distinct CDR3 sequences, with almost 65% observed a single time.

The sample consisted of peripheral blood. The chain employs TRBV4-1 and TRBJ2-2; no definite D call. The receptor's source is a man aged 40-50 years with primary liver carcinoma and hepatitis B virus infection. In DNA, the CDR3 is TGCGCCAGCAGCCAAGGAGTGACCGGGGAGCTGTTTTTT. This translates into CASSQGVTGELFF.